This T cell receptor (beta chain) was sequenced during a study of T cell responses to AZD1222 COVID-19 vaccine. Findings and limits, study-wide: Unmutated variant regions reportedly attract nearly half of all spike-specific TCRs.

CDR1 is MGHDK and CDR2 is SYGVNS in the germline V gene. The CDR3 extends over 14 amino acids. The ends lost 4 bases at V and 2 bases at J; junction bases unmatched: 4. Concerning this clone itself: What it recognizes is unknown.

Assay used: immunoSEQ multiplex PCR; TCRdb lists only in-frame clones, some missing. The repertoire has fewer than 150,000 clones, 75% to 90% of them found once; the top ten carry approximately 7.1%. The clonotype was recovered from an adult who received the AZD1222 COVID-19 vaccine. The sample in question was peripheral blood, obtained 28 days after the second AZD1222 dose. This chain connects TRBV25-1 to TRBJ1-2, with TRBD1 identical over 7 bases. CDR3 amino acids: CASSVPGQNYGYTF. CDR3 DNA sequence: TGTGCCAGCAGTGTTCCGGGACAGAACTATGGCTACACCTTC.